Listed here is a single T cell receptor (beta chain). Its antigen remains unknown. Deletions cut 7 bases from V and 0 bases from J, with 14 bases between. The CDR3 sequence is 14 residues long. Germline CDR1 and CDR2: SGHRS and YFSETQ. The data belong to a study of cytomegalovirus exposure and HLA in healthy donors. Study-wide points: A previous analysis found most TCR beta V segments productive roughly 87% or roughly 30% of the time. Later on, analysis showed that most CMV-associated TCR beta chains appeared to be HLA-restricted. The HLA-A and HLA-B alleles of most subjects were reportedly predicted accurately from TCR beta sequences.

PCR involved 60 Vbeta and 13 Jbeta primers. The method was immunoSEQ multiplex PCR; TCRdb's version includes in-frame clones alone and lacks a portion of them. Here the sample spans more than 140,000 clones, approximately 82% being singletons. This chain joins TRBV5-1 and TRBJ2-7, with D unresolved. The clonotype comes from a woman in her thirties or forties in good health and CMV-seronegative. What was sequenced was PBMCs. The CDR3 DNA reads as TGCGCCAGCGCGGAGTTAGCAAGCTCCTACGAGCAGTACTTC. Translating gives CASAELASSYEQYF. Using reference TRBV5-1 and TRBJ2-7 for the parts outside the CDR3, the full variable domain is KAGVTQTPRYLIKTRGQQVTLSCSPISGHRSVSWYQQTPGQGLQFLFEYFSETQRNKGNFPGRFSGRQFSNSRSEMNVSTLELGDSALYLCASAELASSYEQYFGPGTRLTVT.